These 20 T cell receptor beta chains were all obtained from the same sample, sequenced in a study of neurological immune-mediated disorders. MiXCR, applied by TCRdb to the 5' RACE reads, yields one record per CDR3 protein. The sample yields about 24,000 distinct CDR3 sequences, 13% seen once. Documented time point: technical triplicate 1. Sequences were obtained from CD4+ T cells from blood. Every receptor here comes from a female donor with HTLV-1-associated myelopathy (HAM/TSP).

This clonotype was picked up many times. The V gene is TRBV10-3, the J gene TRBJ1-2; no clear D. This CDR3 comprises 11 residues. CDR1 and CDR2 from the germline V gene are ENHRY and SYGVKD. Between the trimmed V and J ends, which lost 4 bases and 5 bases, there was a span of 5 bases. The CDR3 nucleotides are TGTGCCATCAGTGTGGGGTATGGCTACACCTTC. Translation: CAISVGYGYTF.

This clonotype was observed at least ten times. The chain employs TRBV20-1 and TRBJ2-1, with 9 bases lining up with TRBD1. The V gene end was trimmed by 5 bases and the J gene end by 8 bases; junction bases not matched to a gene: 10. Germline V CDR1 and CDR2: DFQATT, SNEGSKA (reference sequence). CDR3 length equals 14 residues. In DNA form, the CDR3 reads TGCAGTGCTGGGGGACAGGGCAGTCCCCATGAGCAGTTCTTC. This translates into CSAGGQGSPHEQFF.

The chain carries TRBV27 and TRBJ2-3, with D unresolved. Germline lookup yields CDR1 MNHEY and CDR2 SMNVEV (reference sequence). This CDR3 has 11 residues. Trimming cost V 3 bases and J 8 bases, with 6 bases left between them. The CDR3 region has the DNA TGTGCCAGCAGTTTCGGAAGTACGCAGTATTTT. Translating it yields CASSFGSTQYF.

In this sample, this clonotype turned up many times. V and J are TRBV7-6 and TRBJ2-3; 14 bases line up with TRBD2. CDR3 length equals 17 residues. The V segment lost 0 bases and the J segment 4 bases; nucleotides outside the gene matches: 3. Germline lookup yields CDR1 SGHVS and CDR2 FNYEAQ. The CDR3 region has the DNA TGTGCCAGCAGCTTAGCGGGACTAGCGGGAGCCCCAGATACGCAGTATTTT. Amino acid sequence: CASSLAGLAGAPDTQYF.

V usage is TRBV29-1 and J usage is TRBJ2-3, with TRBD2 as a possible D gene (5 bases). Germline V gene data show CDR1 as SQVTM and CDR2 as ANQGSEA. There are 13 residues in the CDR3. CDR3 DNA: TGCAGTGCTAGCCGGGCGAAAGCAGATACGCAGTATTTT. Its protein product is CSASRAKADTQYF.

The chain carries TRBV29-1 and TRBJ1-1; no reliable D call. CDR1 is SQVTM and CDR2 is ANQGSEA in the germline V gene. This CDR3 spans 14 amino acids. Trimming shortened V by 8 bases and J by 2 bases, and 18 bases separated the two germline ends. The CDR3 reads CSHPHRGLNTEAFF. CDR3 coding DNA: TGCAGCCACCCCCATCGTGGGCTCAACACTGAAGCTTTCTTT.

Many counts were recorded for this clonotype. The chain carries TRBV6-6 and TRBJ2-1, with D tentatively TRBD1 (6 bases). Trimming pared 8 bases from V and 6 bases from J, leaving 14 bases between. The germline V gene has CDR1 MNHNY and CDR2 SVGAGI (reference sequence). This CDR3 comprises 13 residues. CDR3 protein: CASGTGILNEQFF. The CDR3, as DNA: TGTGCCAGCGGTACAGGGATCCTCAATGAGCAGTTCTTC.

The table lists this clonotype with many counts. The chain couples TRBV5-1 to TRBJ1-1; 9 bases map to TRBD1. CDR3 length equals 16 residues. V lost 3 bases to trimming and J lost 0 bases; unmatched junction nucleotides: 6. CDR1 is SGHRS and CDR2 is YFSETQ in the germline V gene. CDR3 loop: CASSWGTGTMNTEAFF. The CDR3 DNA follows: TGCGCCAGCAGCTGGGGGACAGGGACCATGAACACTGAAGCTTTCTTT.

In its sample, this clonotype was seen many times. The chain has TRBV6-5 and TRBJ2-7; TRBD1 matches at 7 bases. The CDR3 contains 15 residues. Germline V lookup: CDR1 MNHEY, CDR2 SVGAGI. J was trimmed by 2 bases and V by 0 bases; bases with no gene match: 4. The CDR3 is CASSYSRGQTYEQYF. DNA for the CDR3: TGTGCCAGCAGTTACTCTAGGGGACAGACCTACGAGCAGTACTTC.

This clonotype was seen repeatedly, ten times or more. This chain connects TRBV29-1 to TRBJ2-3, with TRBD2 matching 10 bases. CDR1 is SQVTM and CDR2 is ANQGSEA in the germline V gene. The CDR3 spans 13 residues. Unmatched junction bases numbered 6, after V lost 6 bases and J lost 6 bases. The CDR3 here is CSVTGTSVDTQYF. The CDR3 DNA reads TGCAGCGTGACCGGGACTAGCGTTGATACGCAGTATTTT.

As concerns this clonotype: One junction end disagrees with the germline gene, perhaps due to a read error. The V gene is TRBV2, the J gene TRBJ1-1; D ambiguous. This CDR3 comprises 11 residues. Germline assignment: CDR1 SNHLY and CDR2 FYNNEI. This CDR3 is CASENPSETFF. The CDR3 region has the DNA TGTGCCAGCGAAAACCCCTCTGAAACTTTCTTT. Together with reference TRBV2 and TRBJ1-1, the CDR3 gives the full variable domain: EPEVTQTPSHQVTQMGQEVILRCVPISNHLYFYWYRQILGQKVEFLVSFYNNEISEKSEIFDDQFSVERPDGSNFTLKIRSTKLEDSAMYFCASENPSETFFGQGTRLTVV.

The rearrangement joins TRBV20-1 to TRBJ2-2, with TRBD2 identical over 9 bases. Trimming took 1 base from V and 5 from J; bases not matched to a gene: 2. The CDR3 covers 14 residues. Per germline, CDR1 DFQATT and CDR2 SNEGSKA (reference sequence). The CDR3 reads CSARGAGGTGELFF. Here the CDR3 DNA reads TGCAGTGCTAGAGGGGCGGGAGGGACCGGGGAGCTGTTTTTT.

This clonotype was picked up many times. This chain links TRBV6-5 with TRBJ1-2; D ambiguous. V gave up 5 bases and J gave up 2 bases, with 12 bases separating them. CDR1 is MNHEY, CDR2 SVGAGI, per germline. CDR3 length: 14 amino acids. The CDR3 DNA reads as TGTGCCAGCAGTCCGTACATTCTCAACTATGGCTACACCTTC. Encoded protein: CASSPYILNYGYTF.

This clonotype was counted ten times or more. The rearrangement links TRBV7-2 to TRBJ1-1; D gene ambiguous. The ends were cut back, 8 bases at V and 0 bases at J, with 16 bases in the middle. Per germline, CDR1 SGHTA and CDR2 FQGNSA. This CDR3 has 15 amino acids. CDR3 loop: CASRYSSLMNTEAFF. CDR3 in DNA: TGTGCCAGCCGATACTCCTCCCTCATGAACACTGAAGCTTTCTTT.

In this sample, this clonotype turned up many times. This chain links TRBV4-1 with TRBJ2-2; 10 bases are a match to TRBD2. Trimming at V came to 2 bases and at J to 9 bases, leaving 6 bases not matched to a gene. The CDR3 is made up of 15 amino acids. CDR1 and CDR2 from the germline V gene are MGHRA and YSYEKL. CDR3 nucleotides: TGCGCCAGCAGCCAACCGACTAGCGGGTACCGGGAGCTGTTTTTT. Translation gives CASSQPTSGYRELFF.

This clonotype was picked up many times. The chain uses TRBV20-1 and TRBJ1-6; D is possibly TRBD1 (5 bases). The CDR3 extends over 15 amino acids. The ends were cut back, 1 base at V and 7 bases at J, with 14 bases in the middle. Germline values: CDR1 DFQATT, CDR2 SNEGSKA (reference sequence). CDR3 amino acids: CSARVYQGPNSPLHF. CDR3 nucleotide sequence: TGCAGTGCTAGAGTTTACCAGGGACCCAATTCACCCCTCCACTTT.

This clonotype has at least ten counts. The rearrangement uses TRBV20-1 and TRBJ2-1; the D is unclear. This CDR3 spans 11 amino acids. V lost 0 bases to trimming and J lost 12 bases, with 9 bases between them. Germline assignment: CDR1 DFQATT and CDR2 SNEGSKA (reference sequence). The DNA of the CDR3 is TGCAGTGCTAGAGATCGACCGGCGCAGTTCTTC. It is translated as CSARDRPAQFF.

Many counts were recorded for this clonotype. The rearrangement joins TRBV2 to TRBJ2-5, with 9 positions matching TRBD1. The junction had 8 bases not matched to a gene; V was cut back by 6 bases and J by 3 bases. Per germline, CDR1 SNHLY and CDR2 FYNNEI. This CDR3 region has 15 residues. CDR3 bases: TGTGCCAGCAGACAAAGCCGGACAGGGGAAGAGACCCAGTACTTC. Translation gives CASRQSRTGEETQYF.

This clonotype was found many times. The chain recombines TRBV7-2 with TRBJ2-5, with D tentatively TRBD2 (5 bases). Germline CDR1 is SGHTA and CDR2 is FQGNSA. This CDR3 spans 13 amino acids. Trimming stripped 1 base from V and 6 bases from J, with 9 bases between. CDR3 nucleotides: TGTGCCAGCAGCTTAGAGCGGAGGCAGACCCAGTACTTC. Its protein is CASSLERRQTQYF.

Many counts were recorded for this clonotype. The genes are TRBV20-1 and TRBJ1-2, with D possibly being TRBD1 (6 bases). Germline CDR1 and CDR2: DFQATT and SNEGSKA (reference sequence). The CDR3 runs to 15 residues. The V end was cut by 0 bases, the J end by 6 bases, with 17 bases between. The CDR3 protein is CSARDRETRGHGYTF. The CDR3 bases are TGCAGTGCTAGAGACCGAGAGACCAGGGGCCATGGCTACACCTTC.